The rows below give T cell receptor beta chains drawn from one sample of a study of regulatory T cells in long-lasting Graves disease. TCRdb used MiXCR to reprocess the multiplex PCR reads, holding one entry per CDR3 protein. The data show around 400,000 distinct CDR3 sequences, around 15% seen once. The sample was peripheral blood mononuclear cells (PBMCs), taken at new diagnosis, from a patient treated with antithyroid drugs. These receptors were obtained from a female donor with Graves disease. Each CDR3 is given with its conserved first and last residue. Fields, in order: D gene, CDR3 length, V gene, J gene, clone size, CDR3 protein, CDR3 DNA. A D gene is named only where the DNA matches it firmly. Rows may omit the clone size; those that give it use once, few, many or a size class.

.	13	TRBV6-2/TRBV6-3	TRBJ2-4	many	CASSYETGNIQYF	TGTGCCAGCAGTTATGAAACAGGGAACATCCAGTACTTC
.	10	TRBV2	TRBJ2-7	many	CASNGYEQYF	TGTGCCAGCAACGGCTACGAGCAGTACTTC
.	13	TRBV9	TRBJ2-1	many	CASSVRGGNEQFF	TGTGCCAGCAGCGTACGAGGGGGCAATGAGCAGTTCTTC
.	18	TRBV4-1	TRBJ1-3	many	CASSQLFTPGRGGNTIYF	TGCGCCAGCAGCCAACTTTTTACCCCGGGGCGCGGAGGAAACACCATATATTTT
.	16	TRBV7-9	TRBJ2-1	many	CASSLALREWYNEQFF	TGTGCCAGCAGCTTAGCGCTTCGGGAGTGGTACAATGAGCAGTTCTTC
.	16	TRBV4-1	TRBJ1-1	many	CASSPTTGRKNTEAFF	TGCGCCAGCAGCCCGACAACGGGACGTAAAAACACTGAAGCTTTCTTT
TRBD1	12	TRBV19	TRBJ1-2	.	CASTTGQGIYTF	TGTGCCAGTACCACGGGACAGGGTATCTACACCTTC
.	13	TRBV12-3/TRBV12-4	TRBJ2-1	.	CASNMLSYNEQFF	TGTGCCAGCAATATGCTTAGCTACAATGAGCAGTTCTTC
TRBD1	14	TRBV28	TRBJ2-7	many	CASSLAGGGYEQYF	TGTGCCAGCAGTTTAGCAGGGGGCGGCTACGAGCAGTACTTC
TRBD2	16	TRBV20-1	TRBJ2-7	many	CSATTPGTRGFYEQYF	TGCAGTGCTACGACCCCCGGGACTAGGGGTTTCTACGAGCAGTACTTC
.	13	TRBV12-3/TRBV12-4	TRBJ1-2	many	CASSFDSGYGYTF	TGTGCCAGCAGTTTTGACAGCGGCTATGGCTACACCTTC
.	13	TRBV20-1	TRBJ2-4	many	CSAERLAKNIQYF	TGCAGTGCTGAAAGACTAGCCAAAAACATTCAGTACTTC
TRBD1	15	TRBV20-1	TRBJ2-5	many	CSASIPGQGQETQYF	TGCAGTGCTAGCATTCCGGGACAGGGCCAAGAGACCCAGTACTTC
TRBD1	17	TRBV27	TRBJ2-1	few	CASSLWRQGASYNEQFF	TGTGCCAGCAGTTTATGGCGACAGGGGGCCTCCTACAATGAGCAGTTCTTC
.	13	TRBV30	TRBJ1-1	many	CAWSGRTDTEAFF	TGTGCCTGGAGTGGAAGGACAGACACTGAAGCTTTCTTT
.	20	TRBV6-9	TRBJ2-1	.	CASSYTIGPGRTLGDNEQFF	TGTGCCAGCAGTTACACGATAGGCCCCGGACGAACCCTGGGGGACAATGAGCAGTTCTTC